The 8 T cell receptor beta chains reported below all come from one sample, sequenced in a study of early T cells in non-severe SARS-CoV-2 infection. TCRdb reprocessed the 5' RACE reads via MiXCR and lists one record per CDR3 protein. This sample yields roughly 61,000 distinct CDR3 sequences, of which about 9.1% are seen a single time; roughly 8% belongs to the top ten. Input material: whole blood. Receptor source: an adult who was a healthcare worker with PCR-confirmed SARS-CoV-2 infection or an uninfected control (not recorded which).

The sample holds many counts of this clonotype. J is TRBJ1-1 and V is TRBV7-9; unclear D gene. The germline V and J ends were trimmed by 10 bases and 1 base, with 13 bases remaining between them. CDR1 and CDR2 from the germline V gene are SEHNR and FQNEAQ (reference sequence). CDR3 length: 13 amino acids. Here the CDR3 DNA reads TGTGCCACCAGACGCGAAGAGAACACTGAAGCTTTCTTT. Translating gives CATRREENTEAFF.

This clonotype was counted ten times or more. The V gene is TRBV6-6, the J gene TRBJ2-1, with D possibly matching TRBD1 (6 bases). Germline values: CDR1 MNHNY, CDR2 SVGAGI (reference sequence). The V end lost 6 bases, the J end lost 10 bases, and 13 bases lay between the germline ends. The CDR3 consists of 12 residues. The CDR3 protein is CASRTGPGEQFF. In nucleotides, the CDR3 is TGTGCCAGCAGAACAGGGCCGGGGGAGCAGTTCTTC.

This clonotype was detected ten times or more. The gene calls are TRBV7-8 and TRBJ1-5; possibly TRBD1 for D (6 bases). Per the germline V gene, CDR1 is SGHVS and CDR2 is FQNEAQ. Trimming pared 5 bases from V and 4 bases from J, leaving 12 bases between. The CDR3 extends over 14 amino acids. CDR3 nucleotides: TGTGCCAGCAGCCGTCAAACAGGGAATCAGCCCCAGCATTTT. This gives the protein CASSRQTGNQPQHF.

This clonotype occurred many times. This chain uses TRBV5-5 with TRBJ2-7; the D is unclear. The CDR3 spans 12 residues. Germline lookup yields CDR1 SGHKS and CDR2 YYEKEE (reference sequence). The V end was cut by 1 base, the J end by 6 bases, with 8 bases between. The CDR3 bases are TGTGCCAGCAGCTTGCCCCCAGCCGAGCAGTACTTC. This sequence encodes CASSLPPAEQYF. The complete variable domain, with remaining parts taken from reference TRBV5-5 and TRBJ2-7, reads DAGVTQSPTHLIKTRGQQVTLRCSPISGHKSVSWYQQVLGQGPQFIFQYYEKEERGRGNFPDRFSARQFPNYSSELNVNALLLGDSALYLCASSLPPAEQYFGPGTRLTVT.

The chain carries TRBV5-1 and TRBJ2-7, with 11 bases that match TRBD2. This CDR3 contains 17 residues. Per germline, CDR1 SGHRS and CDR2 YFSETQ. The V segment lost 4 bases and the J segment 6 bases; nucleotides outside the gene matches: 15. CDR3 DNA: TGCGCCAGCAGCCTGGAAGGCAGTAGCGGGAGGGCCCCCGAGCAGTACTTC. Translating it yields CASSLEGSSGRAPEQYF.

The sample holds a few counts of this clonotype. The genes are TRBV29-1 and TRBJ2-7; D is possibly TRBD2 (5 bases). Trimming stripped 5 bases from V and 7 bases from J, with 12 bases between. The germline CDR1 and CDR2 sequences are SQVTM and ANQGSEA. The CDR3 extends over 11 amino acids. The DNA of the CDR3 is TGCAGCGTTACCGGACGGGGAGAGCAGTACTTC. Translated: CSVTGRGEQYF.

This clonotype was counted ten times or more. CDR3: CASSPGTAVYEQYF. In DNA, the CDR3 is TGTGCCAGCAGTCCCGGGACAGCAGTCTACGAGCAGTACTTC. The V call is TRBV6-5, the J call TRBJ2-7; TRBD1 agrees at 7 bases. Germline CDR1 reads MNHEY; CDR2 reads SVGAGI. The CDR3 runs to 14 residues. The J segment lost 3 bases and the V segment lost 5 bases, leaving 7 bases of the junction unmatched.

This CDR3 is CASSETWGSNQPQHF. As DNA, the CDR3 is TGTGCCAGCAGCGAGACGTGGGGGAGCAATCAGCCCCAGCATTTT. The V call is TRBV12-3 or TRBV12-4, the J call TRBJ1-5; weak D call: TRBD1 (5 bases). Trimming pared 6 bases from V and 1 base from J, leaving 13 bases between. The CDR3 length is 15 residues.